This TCR beta chain was recorded in a study of T-cell memory formation after mild COVID-19. Overall study: Clusters of TCRs were largely donor specific. Findings and limits, study-wide: Clones contracting over day 15 to 85 were CD4/CD8 balanced, with later expanders leaning CD4+. There was no confirmation that second-wave clones peaking on day 37 were SARS-CoV-2 specific.

This clonotype was recorded many times. Its antigen is still unknown. The 5'RACE method, run with constant-segment primers, produced TCR alpha and TCR beta cDNA libraries (carrying sample barcodes and UMIs). TCRdb itself ran the 5' RACE reads through MiXCR, one entry per CDR3 protein. The table lists fewer than 150,000 distinct CDR3 sequences, roughly 6% of them singletons. V was trimmed by 3 bases and J by 1 base, leaving 11 bases between them. Germline values: CDR1 KGHDR, CDR2 SFDVKD. The CDR3 has 16 residues. V gene TRBV24-1 combines with J gene TRBJ2-2; a weak D match, TRBD2 (5 bases). The source of this sequence is an adult woman who had mild COVID-19 (a few samples of this study predate the infection). Cell type and time point are not known. The sample taken for sequencing was PBMCs or a T cell subset sorted from them (not recorded which). The CDR3 reads CATSDPGRRNTGELFF. In DNA, the CDR3 is TGTGCCACCAGTGATCCGGGGAGAAGGAACACCGGGGAGCTGTTTTTT.